This entry is about one TCR beta chain. Its antigen is unknown. Deletions cut 5 bases from V and 7 bases from J, with 17 bases between. Germline values: CDR1 ENHRY, CDR2 SYGVKD. The CDR3 has 14 residues. This specimen comes from a study of OX40 agonist ivuxolimab in advanced cancers. The overall study: Three patients showed partial responses: one hepatocellular carcinoma and two cutaneous melanoma cases.

Some clones are missing from TCRdb's copy, which holds only in-frame ones; the method was immunoSEQ multiplex PCR. The sample consists of around 80,000 clones, around 90% of them appearing once. Study findings and constraints: The specificity for antigen of the expanded peripheral T cells was not determined.

The receptor's source is an adult with an advanced solid tumor such as melanoma, head and neck, liver or kidney cancer. The specimen comprised CD4+ or CD8+ T cells sorted from blood, sampled in a trial of the OX40 agonist ivuxolimab. V is TRBV10-3 and J is TRBJ1-1, with D perhaps TRBD1 (6 bases). CDR3 sequence: CAISPSPGGREAFF. The CDR3 nucleotides read TGTGCCATCAGTCCTTCGCCGGGGGGCCGTGAAGCTTTCTTT.